The rows below give T cell receptor beta chains drawn from one sample of a study of blood T cells in healthy people across ages. TCRdb recomputed calls from the 5' RACE reads with MiXCR, one row per CDR3 protein. The sample records around 1,600,000 distinct CDR3 sequences, 35% to 45% being singletons. Sequenced input: blood. The receptors shown here come from a woman younger than 30 in good health. Each CDR3 is given with its conserved first and last residue. D genes are given only for firm matches. Size tells how often a clone was seen (once, few, many) or the class of an expanded clone, and some rows leave it out.

TRBJ1-1 TRBV4-1 . TRBD1 CASSQDQGTGLTEAFF TGCGCCAGCAGCCAAGATCAGGGGACAGGGTTGACTGAAGCTTTCTTT
TRBJ1-1 TRBV7-9 few . CASSHLLRDWAFF TGTGCCAGCAGCCACCTACTAAGGGATTGGGCTTTCTTT
TRBJ2-3 TRBV7-9 . . CASSSERLGQDTQYF TGTGCCAGCAGCTCTGAGCGGCTAGGCCAAGATACGCAGTATTTT
TRBJ2-1 TRBV5-5 few TRBD2 CASSLFERGNNEQFF TGTGCCAGCAGCTTGTTCGAGCGGGGGAACAATGAGCAGTTCTTC
TRBJ1-1 TRBV25-1 few . CASSERSVNTEAFF TGTGCCAGCAGTGAAAGGTCGGTGAACACTGAAGCTTTCTTT
TRBJ2-7 TRBV7-2 . TRBD2 CVSSAGLAGGSYEQYF TGTGTCAGCAGCGCTGGACTAGCGGGGGGCTCCTACGAGCAGTACTTC
TRBJ1-3 TRBV7-9 . . CASSPGRMTIYF TGTGCCAGCAGCCCGGGCCGTATGACCATATATTTT
TRBJ2-3 TRBV25-1 . TRBD1 CASSARAGGSADTQYF TGTGCCAGCAGTGCCCGGGCAGGGGGCTCAGCTGATACGCAGTATTTT
TRBJ2-1 TRBV7-3 few TRBD2 CASSWGLAGGYEQFF TGTGCCAGCAGCTGGGGACTAGCGGGAGGGTATGAGCAGTTCTTC
TRBJ1-4 TRBV29-1 . TRBD1 CSVFPGQGHEKLFF TGCAGCGTTTTTCCGGGACAGGGGCATGAAAAACTGTTTTTT
TRBJ2-2 TRBV27 . . CASSAREDGELFF TGTGCCAGCAGTGCCAGGGAGGACGGGGAGCTGTTTTTT
TRBJ2-1 TRBV4-3 . TRBD2 CASSRGLAGEYNEQFF TGCGCCAGCAGCCGGGGACTAGCGGGGGAATACAATGAGCAGTTCTTC
TRBJ2-5 TRBV7-8 few . CASSRSHGIQETQYF TGTGCCAGCAGCCGATCACACGGGATACAAGAGACCCAGTACTTC
TRBJ1-2 TRBV28 few . CASTRRNYGYTF TGTGCCAGCACCCGCCGGAACTATGGCTACACCTTC
TRBJ1-5 TRBV30 . . CAWSTIGGSGNQPQHF TGTGCCTGGAGTACGATAGGGGGTTCGGGCAATCAGCCCCAGCATTTT
TRBJ2-7 TRBV29-1 . TRBD1 CSVSTGGTSYEQYF TGCAGCGTTTCAACAGGGGGGACCTCCTACGAGCAGTACTTC
TRBJ2-7 TRBV20-1 . . CSAREVGGYEQYF TGCAGTGCTAGAGAGGTTGGGGGTTACGAGCAGTACTTC
TRBJ1-2 TRBV6-5 few TRBD1 CASSSYRGHYGYTF TGTGCCAGCAGTTCGTACAGGGGACACTATGGCTACACCTTC
TRBJ1-2 TRBV7-6 once . CARRVYGYTF TGTGCCAGGAGGGTATACGGCTACACCTTC
TRBJ2-5 TRBV6-2/TRBV6-3 . TRBD2 CATRLAGVGETQYF TGTGCCACTCGGCTAGCGGGAGTAGGCGAGACCCAGTACTTC
TRBJ2-5 TRBV28 . TRBD1 CASRPGQGRHQGRETQYF TGTGCCAGCAGACCTGGACAGGGTCGTCATCAAGGGAGAGAGACCCAGTACTTC
TRBJ2-1 TRBV7-2 few TRBD2 CASSLSTLAGLEQFF TGTGCCAGCAGCTTATCCACCCTAGCGGGATTAGAGCAGTTCTTC
TRBJ1-1 TRBV6-2/TRBV6-3 . . CASSPPIRRAFF TGTGCCAGCAGTCCCCCGATACGCCGGGCTTTCTTT
TRBJ2-2 TRBV30 . . CAWSAGAVTGELFF TGTGCCTGGAGTGCAGGGGCGGTCACCGGGGAGCTGTTTTTT
TRBJ2-1 TRBV20-1 . . CSARAPQVGNEQFF TGCAGTGCTAGGGCGCCTCAGGTGGGGAATGAGCAGTTCTTC
TRBJ2-7 TRBV6-2/TRBV6-3 . . CASRPTVSYNEQYF TGTGCCAGCAGGCCGACAGTCTCCTACAATGAGCAGTACTTC
TRBJ2-6 TRBV25-1 few TRBD1 CASSDIQGAAGANVLTF TGTGCCAGCAGTGATATACAGGGGGCTGCTGGGGCCAACGTCCTGACTTTC
TRBJ1-4 TRBV5-1 . . CASSLEWGKEKLFF TGCGCCAGCAGCTTGGAATGGGGTAAGGAAAAACTGTTTTTT
TRBJ2-1 TRBV12-3/TRBV12-4 few TRBD1 CASSSAGTGGYNEQFF TGTGCCAGCAGTTCTGCCGGGACAGGGGGCTACAATGAGCAGTTCTTC